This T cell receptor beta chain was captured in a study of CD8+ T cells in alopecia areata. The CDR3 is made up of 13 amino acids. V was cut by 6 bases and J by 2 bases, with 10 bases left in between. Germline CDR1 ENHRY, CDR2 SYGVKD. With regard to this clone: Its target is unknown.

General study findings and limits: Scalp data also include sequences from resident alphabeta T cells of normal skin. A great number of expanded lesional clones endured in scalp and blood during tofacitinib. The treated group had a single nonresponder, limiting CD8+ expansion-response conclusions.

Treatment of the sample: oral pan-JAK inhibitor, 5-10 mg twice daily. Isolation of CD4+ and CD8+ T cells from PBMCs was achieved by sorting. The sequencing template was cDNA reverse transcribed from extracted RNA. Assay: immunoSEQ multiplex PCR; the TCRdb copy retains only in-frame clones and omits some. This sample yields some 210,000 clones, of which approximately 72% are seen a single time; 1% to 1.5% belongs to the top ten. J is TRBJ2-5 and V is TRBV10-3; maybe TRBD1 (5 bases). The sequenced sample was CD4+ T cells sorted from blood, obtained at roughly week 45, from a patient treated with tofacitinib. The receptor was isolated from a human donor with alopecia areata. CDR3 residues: CAIRGAAQETQYF. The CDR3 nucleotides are TGTGCCATCAGAGGGGCAGCACAAGAGACCCAGTACTTC.